This TCR beta chain was identified in a study of OX40 agonist ivuxolimab in advanced cancers. About the full investigation: Ivuxolimab was a fully human IgG2 agonistic monoclonal antibody targeting the costimulatory receptor OX40 (CD134). Intravenous ivuxolimab was administered to patients every 2 weeks at six dose levels: 0.01, 0.1, 0.3, 1.5, 3 and 10 mg/kg. Of the approximately 53 patients in dose escalation, some 19 had hepatocellular carcinoma, some 15 had melanoma, 9 had renal cell carcinoma and 9 had head and neck cancer. In the dose-escalation cohort, 70% to 90% of patients were male, and the mean age was approximately 60 years with a range of roughly 20 to 85. Prior anti-PD-1, anti-PD-L1 or anti-CTLA-4 therapy was permitted, and approximately 42% of dose-escalation patients had received checkpoint inhibitors. Partial responses occurred in three dose-escalation patients: two with cutaneous melanoma and one with hepatocellular carcinoma. Peripheral TCRbeta sequencing aimed to test whether ivuxolimab altered TCR sequence diversity and caused clonal T-cell expansion. The paper covers the monotherapy dose-escalation part of the phase I ivuxolimab trial, which included N of about 50 patients.

Study-level results and caveats: In the 0.1-3.0 mg/kg groups, partial responders had among the lowest normalized peripheral clonal expansion, particularly in CD8+ T cells. The antigen specificity of the clonally expanded peripheral T cells was not determined. After ivuxolimab, more expanded clones were found on average in CD8+ T cells than in CD4+ T cells. Low levels of normalized T-cell clonal expansion were also seen in some nonresponding patients. At doses from 0.1 to 3.0 mg/kg, clonal expansion was seen in both CD4+ and CD8+ blood T cells between baseline and week 6.

There are a few counts of this clone. Its binding antigen is unknown. Base qualities are not at hand, and no much larger clone is one base apart. From cysteine to phenylalanine, the CDR3 is 12 amino acids long. Solely the CDR3 DNA is kept, with 36 bases framed from the first base. From a lookup of the germline V gene (reference sequence), CDR1 and CDR2 are MNHEY and SMNVEV. Trimming takes 4 bases from V and 8 bases from J, and the germline ends sit 11 bases apart. To sequence the TCRbeta CDR3 region, genomic DNA was isolated from the sorted cells. The immunoSEQ Assay was used for sequencing of TCRbeta CDR3 regions. TCRdb holds this immuneACCESS table with in-frame rearrangements only. Some clones are missing; in checked studies, unresolved V genes explain under half, and the rest has no known cause. The sample contains tens of thousands of clones, about nine tenths of them found a single time. Of the sample, roughly an eighth falls within the top ten clones.

The trial excluded patients who had a history of autoimmune disease or who were on systemic immunosuppression. Peripheral blood for TCR sequencing was drawn from every dose cohort at baseline, at cycle 4 day 1 and at cycle 7 day 1. The samples were drawn from a first-in-human, open-label, multicenter phase I dose-escalation trial of ivuxolimab. Adults with locally advanced or metastatic head and neck squamous cell, hepatocellular, melanoma or renal cell carcinoma were enrolled in the trial. Before TCR sequencing, CD4+ and CD8+ T cells were separately sorted from peripheral blood. The sequence joins TRBV27 to TRBJ1-1, with the D gene not confidently named. The sequence was obtained from an adult with an advanced solid tumor such as melanoma, head and neck, liver or kidney cancer. Source: CD4+ or CD8+ T cells sorted from blood, taken in a trial of the OX40 agonist ivuxolimab. The DNA is as follows: TGTGCCAGCAGTTCCGGACTGTTAGAAGCTTTCTTT. Its amino acids are CASSSGLLEAFF.